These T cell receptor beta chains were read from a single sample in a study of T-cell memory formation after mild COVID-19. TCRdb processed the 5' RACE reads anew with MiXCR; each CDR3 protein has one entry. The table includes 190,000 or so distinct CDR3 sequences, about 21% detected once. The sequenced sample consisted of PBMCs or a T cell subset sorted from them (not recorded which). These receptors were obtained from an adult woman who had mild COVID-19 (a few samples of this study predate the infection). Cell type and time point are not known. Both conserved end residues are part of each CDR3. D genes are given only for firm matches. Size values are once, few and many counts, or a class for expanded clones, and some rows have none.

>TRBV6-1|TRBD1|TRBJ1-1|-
TGTGCCAGCAGTGAGGACAGGGTTAGATTCGGCACTGAAGCTTTCTTT
CASSEDRVRFGTEAFF
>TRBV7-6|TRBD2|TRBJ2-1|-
TGTGCCAGCAGCCGACTAGCGGGTTTCGGGAACAATGAGCAGTTCTTC
CASSRLAGFGNNEQFF
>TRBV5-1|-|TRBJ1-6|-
TGCGCCAGCAGCTTGGATAGCTTTTCACCCCTCCACTTT
CASSLDSFSPLHF
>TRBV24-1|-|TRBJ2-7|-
TGTGCCACCAGTGACCCGAGGGACGGTGGCATCTCCTACGAGCAGTACTTC
CATSDPRDGGISYEQYF
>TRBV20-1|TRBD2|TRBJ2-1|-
TGCAGTGCTCCACTAGCGGGGGACTACAATGAGCAGTTCTTC
CSAPLAGDYNEQFF
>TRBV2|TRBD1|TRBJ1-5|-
TGTGCCAGCAGTGATAGGACAGGGTATAGCAATCAGCCCCAGCATTTT
CASSDRTGYSNQPQHF
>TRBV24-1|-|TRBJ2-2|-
TGTGCCACCAGCACTCAGGGGCGGTCCGGGGAGCTGTTTTTT
CATSTQGRSGELFF
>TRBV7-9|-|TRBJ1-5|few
TGTGCCAGCAGCTCCGGGACTGTGCTTTGGGCCCAGCATTTT
CASSSGTVLWAQHF
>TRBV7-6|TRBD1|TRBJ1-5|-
TGTGCCAGCAGCCCGGACAGGGGGTACAATCAGCCCCAGCATTTT
CASSPDRGYNQPQHF
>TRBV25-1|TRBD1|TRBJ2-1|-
TGTGCCAGCAGTGCCAAGACAGGGGGAATGGACAATGAGCAGTTCTTC
CASSAKTGGMDNEQFF
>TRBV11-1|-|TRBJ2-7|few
TGTGCCAGCAGCTTAGGTAGGACCATTCCTTCCTACGAGCAGTACTTC
CASSLGRTIPSYEQYF
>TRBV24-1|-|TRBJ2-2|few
TGTGCCACCAGTGATTATAGCGGGGAGCTGTTTTTT
CATSDYSGELFF
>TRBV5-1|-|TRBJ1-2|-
TGCGCCAGCAGCTTGGGCGGCGAGGGTTACTATGGCTACACCTTC
CASSLGGEGYYGYTF
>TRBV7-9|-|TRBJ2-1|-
TGTGCCAGCAGTCGAAGCGGTTACAATGAGCAGTTCTTC
CASSRSGYNEQFF
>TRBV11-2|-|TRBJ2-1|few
TGTGCCAGCAGCTTAGGGGCAGGTGCTAGCTCCTACAATGAGCAGTTCTTC
CASSLGAGASSYNEQFF
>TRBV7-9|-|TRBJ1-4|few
TGTGCCAGCAGCTTAGAAGGGGGTGCGGTTAATGAAAAACTGTTTTTT
CASSLEGGAVNEKLFF
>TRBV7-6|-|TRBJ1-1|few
TGTGCCAGCAGCCAAGGCGGGGGCTACACTGAAGCTTTCTTT
CASSQGGGYTEAFF
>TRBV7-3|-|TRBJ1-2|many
TGTGCCAGCAGCCTGGGGGCGGCGGATGGCTACACCTTC
CASSLGAADGYTF
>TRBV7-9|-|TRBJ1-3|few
TGTGCCAGCAGCCTATTCGGTGACAGACCGGGAAACACCATATATTTT
CASSLFGDRPGNTIYF
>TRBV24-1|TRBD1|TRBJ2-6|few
TGTGCCACCAGCTCCAATTCGGGACAGGCATACTCTGGGGCCAACGTCCTGACTTTC
CATSSNSGQAYSGANVLTF
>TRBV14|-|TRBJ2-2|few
TGTGCCAGCAGCCAATATGCCGGGGAGCTGTTTTTT
CASSQYAGELFF
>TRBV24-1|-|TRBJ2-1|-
TGTGCCACCAGTGACAAATCGATTTACCATGAGCAGTTCTTC
CATSDKSIYHEQFF
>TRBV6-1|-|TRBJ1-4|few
TGTGCCAGCAGTGAAGTAGAGGGAGGCACTAATGAAAAACTGTTTTTT
CASSEVEGGTNEKLFF
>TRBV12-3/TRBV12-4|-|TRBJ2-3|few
TGTGCCAGCAGCCCCCCTTACCGAGGACATACGCAGTATTTT
CASSPPYRGHTQYF
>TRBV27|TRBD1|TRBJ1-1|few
TGTGCCACGGGGACAGGGCGAGAAGCTTTCTTT
CATGTGREAFF
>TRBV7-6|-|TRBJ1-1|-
TGTGCCAGCAGGTTAGAACGAGGCGGGAACACTGAAGCTTTCTTT
CASRLERGGNTEAFF
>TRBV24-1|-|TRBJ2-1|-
TGTGCCACCAGTGATAATTCACTAGAGGTTACCTACAATGAGCAGTTCTTC
CATSDNSLEVTYNEQFF
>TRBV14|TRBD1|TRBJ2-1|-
TGTGCCAGCAGCCAACTATACGACAGGGCTGAGCAGTTCTTC
CASSQLYDRAEQFF
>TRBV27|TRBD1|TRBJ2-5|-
TGTGCCAGCAGTATGTGGACAGGGGAGACCCAGTACTTC
CASSMWTGETQYF
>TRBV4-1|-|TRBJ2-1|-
TGCGCCAGCAGCCAAGATGTGGGGGTCGGGAGCTCCTACAATGAGCAGTTCTTC
CASSQDVGVGSSYNEQFF
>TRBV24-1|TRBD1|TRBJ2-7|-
TGTGCCACCAGTGCCGGCCCCGGGACAGGGGGCATCTACGAGCAGTACTTC
CATSAGPGTGGIYEQYF
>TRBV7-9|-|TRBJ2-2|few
TGTGCCGGGCCGAAGACCGCGAACACCGGGGAGCTGTTTTTT
CAGPKTANTGELFF
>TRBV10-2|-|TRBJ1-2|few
TGCGCCAGCAGTGACAGGGATGACTATGGCTACACCTTC
CASSDRDDYGYTF
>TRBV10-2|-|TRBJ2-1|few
TGCGCCAGCAGTGACTCGAGCTCCTACAATGAGCAGTTCTTC
CASSDSSSYNEQFF
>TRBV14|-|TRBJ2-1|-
TGTGCCAGCAGCCCCCAAGGTGGGGATGAGCAGTTCTTC
CASSPQGGDEQFF
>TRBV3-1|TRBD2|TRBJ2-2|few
TGTGCCAGCAGCCAAGACGGGAGGGAGACCGGGGAGCTGTTTTTT
CASSQDGRETGELFF
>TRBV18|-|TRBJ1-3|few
TGTGCCAGCTCATCACCCCGGGGAATTGACACCATATATTTT
CASSSPRGIDTIYF
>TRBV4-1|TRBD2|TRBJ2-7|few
TGCGCCAGCAGCCAAGAAGCCCCCCTAGGAGCGGGGGGGGCGCAGGAGCAGTACTTC
CASSQEAPLGAGGAQEQYF
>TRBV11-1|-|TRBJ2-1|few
TGTGCCAGCAGCTTAGAGGGGACACCCTACTACAATGAGCAGTTCTTC
CASSLEGTPYYNEQFF
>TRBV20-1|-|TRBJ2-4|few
TGCAGTGCCAGGGCGGCGGACTACTTGATAGCCAAAAACATTCAGTACTTC
CSARAADYLIAKNIQYF
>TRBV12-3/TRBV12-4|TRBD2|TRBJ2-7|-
TGTGCCAGCAGTATCGGACTAGTCTGGTACGAGCAGTACTTC
CASSIGLVWYEQYF
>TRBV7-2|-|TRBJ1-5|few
TGTGCCAGCAGCTTGGCAGAATATAGCAATCAGCCCCAGCATTTT
CASSLAEYSNQPQHF
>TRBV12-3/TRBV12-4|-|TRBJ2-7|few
TGTGCCAGCACCGCGGCGGGACACTCCTACGAGCAGTACTTC
CASTAAGHSYEQYF
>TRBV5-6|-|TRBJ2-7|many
TGTGCCAGCTCCCGGACAGAAATCTCCTACGAGCAGTACTTC
CASSRTEISYEQYF
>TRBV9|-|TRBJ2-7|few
TGTGCCAGCAGCAAGATGGACGCCCTGGGGGAGCAGTACTTC
CASSKMDALGEQYF
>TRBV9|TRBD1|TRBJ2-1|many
TGTGCCAGCAGCGTTTTAGGACAGGGGGCCGATGAGCAGTTCTTC
CASSVLGQGADEQFF
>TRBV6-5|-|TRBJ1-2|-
TGTGCCAGCAGACAGGGTGCCAACTATGGCTACACCTTC
CASRQGANYGYTF
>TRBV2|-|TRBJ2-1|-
TGTGCCAGCAGTCCGGGGGACAGACCCTCCTACAATGAGCAGTTCTTC
CASSPGDRPSYNEQFF
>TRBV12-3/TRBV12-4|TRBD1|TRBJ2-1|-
TGTGCCAGCAGTCCTGGACAGGGCAATCACAATGAGCAGTTCTTC
CASSPGQGNHNEQFF
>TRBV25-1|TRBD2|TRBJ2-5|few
TGTGCCAGCAGTGCTACCGGGGGGGGAGAGACCCAGTACTTC
CASSATGGGETQYF
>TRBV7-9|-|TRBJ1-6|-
TGTGCCAGCAGCTATTTGGGGGATTCACCCCTCCACTTT
CASSYLGDSPLHF
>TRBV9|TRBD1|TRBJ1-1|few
TGTGCCAGCAGCGCGGAGGGACAGGGGGCTCCTGAAGCTTTCTTT
CASSAEGQGAPEAFF
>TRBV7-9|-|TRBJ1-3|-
TGTGCCAGCAGCTTAGGGCCAAGCTCTGGAAACACCATATATTTT
CASSLGPSSGNTIYF